This record looks at one T cell receptor (beta chain) sequence and its context. These data belong to a study of blood T cell repertoires in COVID-19. Study summary: Some COVID-19 samples were acute and others convalescent; all came from the United States, Italy and Spain.

As handled by the study authors: Quantification of nucleated cells was approximated via reference gene primer amplification. The repertoire was sequenced with immunoSEQ multiplex PCR; TCRdb's copy has only in-frame clones and lacks some. V and J calls and clone size are given by that table; D and trimming were obtained from the DNA. The sample records 200,000 to 250,000 clones, 70% to 90% being singletons. CDR3 size: 16 residues. The germline V gene encodes CDR1 SGDLS and CDR2 YYNGEE. V shed 6 bases and J 1 base; nucleotides not matched to a gene: 12. The sequenced sample consisted of peripheral blood. The clonotype originates from a man aged 40-55 years with acute or convalescent COVID-19. The chain has TRBV9 and TRBJ1-2; 7 bases line up with TRBD1. CDR3 in DNA: TGTGCCAGCAACTCCGAACCCGGGACAGATAACTATGGCTACACCTTC. This encodes CASNSEPGTDNYGYTF.